This record covers a single T cell receptor beta chain. The data derive from a study of blood T cell repertoires in COVID-19. About the research overall: Both acute and convalescent COVID-19 samples were obtained from the United States, Italy and Spain. From T cells, B-cell-depleted T cells, or PBMCs came the material, which was cDNA or gDNA.

Only in-frame clones appear in the TCRdb table, and some are missing; sequencing was by immunoSEQ multiplex PCR. Here the sample spans 400,000 to 500,000 clones, about 88% being singletons. Cohorts were determined from participant-reported clinical history. Up to 2 weeks before entering the study, exposed participants had met a COVID-19 case. The CDR3 spans 14 residues. The germline V gene has CDR1 SGDLS and CDR2 YYNGEE. The V gene lost 1 base and the J gene lost 5 bases, with 10 bases spanning the gap. The V gene is TRBV9, the J gene TRBJ2-1; weak D call: TRBD1 (6 bases). What was sequenced was PBMCs or T cells enriched from blood (not recorded which). The TCR originated in a woman aged 18-30 years who had been exposed to COVID-19. The CDR3: CASSVPDSNNEQFF. CDR3 nucleotide sequence: TGTGCCAGCAGCGTACCGGACAGTAACAATGAGCAGTTCTTC.